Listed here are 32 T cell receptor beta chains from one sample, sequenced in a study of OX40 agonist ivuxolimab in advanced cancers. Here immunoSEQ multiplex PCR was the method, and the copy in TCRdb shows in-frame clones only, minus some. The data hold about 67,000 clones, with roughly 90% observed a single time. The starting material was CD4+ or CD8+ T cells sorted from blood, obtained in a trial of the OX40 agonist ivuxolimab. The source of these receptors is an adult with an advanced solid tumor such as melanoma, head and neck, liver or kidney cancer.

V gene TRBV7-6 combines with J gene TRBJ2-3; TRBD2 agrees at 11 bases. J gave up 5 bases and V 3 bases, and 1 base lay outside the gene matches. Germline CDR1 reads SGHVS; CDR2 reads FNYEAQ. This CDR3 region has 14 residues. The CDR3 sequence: CASSFGLAGDTQYF. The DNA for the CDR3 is TGTGCCAGCAGCTTTGGACTAGCGGGAGATACGCAGTATTTT.

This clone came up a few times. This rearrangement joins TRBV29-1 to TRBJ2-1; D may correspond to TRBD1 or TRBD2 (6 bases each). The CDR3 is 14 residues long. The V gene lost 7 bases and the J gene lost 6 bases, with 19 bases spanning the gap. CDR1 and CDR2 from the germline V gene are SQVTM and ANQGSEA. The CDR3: CSGVGQPGANEQFF. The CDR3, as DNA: TGCAGCGGAGTAGGACAGCCGGGGGCCAATGAGCAGTTCTTC.

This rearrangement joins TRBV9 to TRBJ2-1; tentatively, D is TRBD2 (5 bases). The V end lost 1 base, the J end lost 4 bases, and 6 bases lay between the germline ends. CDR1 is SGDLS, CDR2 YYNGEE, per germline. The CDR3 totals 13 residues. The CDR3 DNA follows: TGTGCCAGCAGCGTAAGGGAGTACAATGAGCAGTTCTTC. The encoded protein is CASSVREYNEQFF.

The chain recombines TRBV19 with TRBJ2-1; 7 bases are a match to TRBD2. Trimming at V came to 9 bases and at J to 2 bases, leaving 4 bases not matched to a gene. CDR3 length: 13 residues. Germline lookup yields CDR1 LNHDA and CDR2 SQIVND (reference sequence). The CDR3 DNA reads TGTGCCAGCGGGGACTATCCCTACAATGAGCAGTTCTTC. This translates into CASGDYPYNEQFF.

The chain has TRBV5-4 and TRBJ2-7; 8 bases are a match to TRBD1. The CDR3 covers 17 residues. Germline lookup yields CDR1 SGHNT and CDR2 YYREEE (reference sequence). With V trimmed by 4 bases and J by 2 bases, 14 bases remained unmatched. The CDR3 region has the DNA TGTGCCAGCAGCCAAGATCGATTGGGGACAGGCGCCTACGAGCAGTACTTC. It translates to CASSQDRLGTGAYEQYF.

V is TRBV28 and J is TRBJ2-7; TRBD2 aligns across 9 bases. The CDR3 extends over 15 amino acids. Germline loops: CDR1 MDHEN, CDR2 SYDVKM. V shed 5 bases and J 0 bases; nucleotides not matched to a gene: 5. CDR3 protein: CASSQSGRSSYEQYF. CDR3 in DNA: TGTGCCAGCAGTCAAAGCGGGAGGTCCTCCTACGAGCAGTACTTC.

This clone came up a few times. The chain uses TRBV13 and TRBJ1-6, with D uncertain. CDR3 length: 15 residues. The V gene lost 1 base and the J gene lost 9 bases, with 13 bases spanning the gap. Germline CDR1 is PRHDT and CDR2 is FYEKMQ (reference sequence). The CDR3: CASSLVRSGGSPLHF. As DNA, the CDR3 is TGTGCCAGCAGCTTAGTGAGGTCAGGAGGTTCACCCCTCCACTTT.

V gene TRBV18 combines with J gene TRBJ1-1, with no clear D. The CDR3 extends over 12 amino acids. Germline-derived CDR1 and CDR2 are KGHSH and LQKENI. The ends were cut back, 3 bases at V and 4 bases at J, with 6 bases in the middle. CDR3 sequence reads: CASSPVTTEAFF. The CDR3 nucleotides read TGTGCCAGCTCACCCGTGACCACTGAAGCTTTCTTT.

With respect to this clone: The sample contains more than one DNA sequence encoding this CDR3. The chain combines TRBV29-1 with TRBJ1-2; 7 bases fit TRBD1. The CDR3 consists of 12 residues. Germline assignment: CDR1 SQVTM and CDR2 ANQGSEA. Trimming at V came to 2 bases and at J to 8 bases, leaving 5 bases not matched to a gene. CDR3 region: CSVETAGGGYTF. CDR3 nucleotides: TGCAGCGTTGAAACGGCAGGGGGGGGCTACACCTTC.

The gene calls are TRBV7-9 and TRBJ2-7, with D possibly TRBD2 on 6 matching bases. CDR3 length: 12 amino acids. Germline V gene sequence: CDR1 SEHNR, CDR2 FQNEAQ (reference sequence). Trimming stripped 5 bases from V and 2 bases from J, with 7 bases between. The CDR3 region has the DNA TGTGCCAGCAGCCGCGGGGCCTACGAGCAGTACTTC. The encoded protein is CASSRGAYEQYF.

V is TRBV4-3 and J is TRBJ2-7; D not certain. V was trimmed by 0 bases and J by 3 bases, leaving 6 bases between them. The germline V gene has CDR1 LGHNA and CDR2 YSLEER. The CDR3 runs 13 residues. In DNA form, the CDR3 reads TGCGCCAGCAGCCAAGAGGAAGACTACGAGCAGTACTTC. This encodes CASSQEEDYEQYF.

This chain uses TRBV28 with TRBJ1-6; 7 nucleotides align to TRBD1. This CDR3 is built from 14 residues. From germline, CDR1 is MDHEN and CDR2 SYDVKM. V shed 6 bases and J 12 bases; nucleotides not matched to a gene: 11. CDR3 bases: TGTGCCAGCAGGGGGGGACAGACTCGAGAACCCCTCCACTTT. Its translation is CASRGGQTREPLHF.

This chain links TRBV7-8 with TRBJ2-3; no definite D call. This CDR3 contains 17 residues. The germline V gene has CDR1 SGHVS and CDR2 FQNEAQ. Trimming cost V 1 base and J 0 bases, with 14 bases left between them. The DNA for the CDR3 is TGTGCCAGCAGCTTAGGGGGTCGTTTACCTAGCACAGATACGCAGTATTTT. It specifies CASSLGGRLPSTDTQYF.

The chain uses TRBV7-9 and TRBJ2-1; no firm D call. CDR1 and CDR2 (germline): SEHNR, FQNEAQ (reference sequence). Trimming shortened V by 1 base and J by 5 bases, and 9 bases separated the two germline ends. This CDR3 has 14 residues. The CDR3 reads CASSLGVPHNEQFF. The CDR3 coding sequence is TGTGCCAGCAGCTTAGGCGTTCCGCACAATGAGCAGTTCTTC.

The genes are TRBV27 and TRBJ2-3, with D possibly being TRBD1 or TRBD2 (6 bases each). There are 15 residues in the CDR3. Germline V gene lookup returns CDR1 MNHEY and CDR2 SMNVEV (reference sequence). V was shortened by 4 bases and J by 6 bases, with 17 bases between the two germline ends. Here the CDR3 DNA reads TGTGCCAGCAGTTCCCTAGGGGGGAGTTGGGATACGCAGTATTTT. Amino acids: CASSSLGGSWDTQYF.

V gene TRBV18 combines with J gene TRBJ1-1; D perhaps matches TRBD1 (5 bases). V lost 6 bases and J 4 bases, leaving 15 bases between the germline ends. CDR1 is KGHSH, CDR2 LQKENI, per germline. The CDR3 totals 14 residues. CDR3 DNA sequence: TGTGCCAGCTCTTACCAATACGGGGGCACTGAAGCTTTCTTT. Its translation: CASSYQYGGTEAFF.

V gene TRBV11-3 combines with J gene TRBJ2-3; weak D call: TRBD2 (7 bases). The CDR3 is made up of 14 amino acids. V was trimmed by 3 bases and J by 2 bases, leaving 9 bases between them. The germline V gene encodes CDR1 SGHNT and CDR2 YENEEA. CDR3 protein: CASSFAGATDTQYF. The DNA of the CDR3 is TGTGCCAGCAGCTTTGCGGGGGCCACAGATACGCAGTATTTT.

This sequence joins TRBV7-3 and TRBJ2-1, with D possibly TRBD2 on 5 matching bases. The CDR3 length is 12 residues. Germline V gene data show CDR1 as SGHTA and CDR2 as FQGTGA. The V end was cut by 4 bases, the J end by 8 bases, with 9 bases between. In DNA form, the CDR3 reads TGTGCCAGCAGCTCAGGAGGCCATGAGCAGTTCTTC. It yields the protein CASSSGGHEQFF.

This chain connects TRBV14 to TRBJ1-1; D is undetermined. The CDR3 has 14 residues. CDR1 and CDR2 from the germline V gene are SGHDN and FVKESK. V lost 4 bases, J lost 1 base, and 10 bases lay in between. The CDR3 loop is CASSRLTGNTEAFF. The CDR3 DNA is TGTGCCAGCAGCCGGCTAACCGGGAACACTGAAGCTTTCTTT.

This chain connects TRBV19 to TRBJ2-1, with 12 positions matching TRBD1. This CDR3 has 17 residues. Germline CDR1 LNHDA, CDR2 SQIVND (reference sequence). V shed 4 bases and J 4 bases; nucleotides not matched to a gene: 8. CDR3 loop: CASSRPGDRGQYNEQFF. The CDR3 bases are TGTGCCAGTAGTAGACCCGGGGACAGGGGGCAATACAATGAGCAGTTCTTC.

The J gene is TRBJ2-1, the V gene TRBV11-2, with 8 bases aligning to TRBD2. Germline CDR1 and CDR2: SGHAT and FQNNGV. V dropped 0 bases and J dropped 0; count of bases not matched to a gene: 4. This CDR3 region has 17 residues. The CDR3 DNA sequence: TGTGCCAGCAGCTTAGACACTAGCGGAAGCTCCTACAATGAGCAGTTCTTC. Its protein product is CASSLDTSGSSYNEQFF.

This CDR3 reads CASSLYRGTDTQYF. DNA for the CDR3: TGTGCCAGCAGCTTGTACAGAGGCACAGATACGCAGTATTTT. This chain joins TRBV5-8 and TRBJ2-3; no firm D call. The CDR3 has 14 residues. V dropped 1 base and J dropped 1 base, with 7 bases sitting between them. Germline lookup yields CDR1 SGHTS and CDR2 YDEGEE. The full variable domain, rest sourced from reference TRBV5-8 and TRBJ2-3, is EAGVTQSPTHLIKTRGQQATLRCSPISGHTSVYWYQQALGLGLQFLLWYDEGEERNRGNFPPRFSGRQFPNYSSELNVNALELEDSALYLCASSLYRGTDTQYFGPGTRLTVL.

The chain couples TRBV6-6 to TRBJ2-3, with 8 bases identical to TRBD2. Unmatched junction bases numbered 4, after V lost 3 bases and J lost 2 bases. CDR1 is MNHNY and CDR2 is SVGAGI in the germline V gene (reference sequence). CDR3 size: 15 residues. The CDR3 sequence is CASSYIAGHTDTQYF. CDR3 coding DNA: TGTGCCAGCAGTTATATAGCGGGACACACAGATACGCAGTATTTT.

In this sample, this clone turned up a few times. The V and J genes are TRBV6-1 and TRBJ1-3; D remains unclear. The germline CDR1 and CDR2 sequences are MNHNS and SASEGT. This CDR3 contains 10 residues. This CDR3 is CLNSGNTIYF. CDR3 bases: TGTCTAAACTCTGGAAACACCATATATTTT.

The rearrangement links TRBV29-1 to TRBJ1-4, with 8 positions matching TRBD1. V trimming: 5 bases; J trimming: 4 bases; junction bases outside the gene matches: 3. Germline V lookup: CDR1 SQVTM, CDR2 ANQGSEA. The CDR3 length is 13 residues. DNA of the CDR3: TGCAGCGTTACGACAGGGGTTAATGAAAAACTGTTTTTT. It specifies CSVTTGVNEKLFF.

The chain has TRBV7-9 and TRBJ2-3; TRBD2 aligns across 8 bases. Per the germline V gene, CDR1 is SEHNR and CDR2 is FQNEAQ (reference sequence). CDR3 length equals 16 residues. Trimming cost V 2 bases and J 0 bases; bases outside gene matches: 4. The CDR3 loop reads CASSLMTGGSTDTQYF. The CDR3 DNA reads TGTGCCAGCAGCTTAATGACGGGAGGGAGCACAGATACGCAGTATTTT.

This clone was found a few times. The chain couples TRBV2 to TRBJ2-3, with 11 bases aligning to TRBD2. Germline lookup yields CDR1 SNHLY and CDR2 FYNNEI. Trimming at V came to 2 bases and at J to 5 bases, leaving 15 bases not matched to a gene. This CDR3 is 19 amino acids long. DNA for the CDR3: TGTGCCAGCAGTGAAATAGGGTACCCTAGCGGGAGGAGGGGAGATACGCAGTATTTT. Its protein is CASSEIGYPSGRRGDTQYF.

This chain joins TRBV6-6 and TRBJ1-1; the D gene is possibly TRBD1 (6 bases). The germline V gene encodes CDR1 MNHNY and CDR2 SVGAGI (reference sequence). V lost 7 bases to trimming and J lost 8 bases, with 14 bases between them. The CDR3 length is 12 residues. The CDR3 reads CASKGGGGEAFF. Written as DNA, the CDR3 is TGTGCCAGCAAGGGGGGTGGAGGGGAAGCTTTCTTT.

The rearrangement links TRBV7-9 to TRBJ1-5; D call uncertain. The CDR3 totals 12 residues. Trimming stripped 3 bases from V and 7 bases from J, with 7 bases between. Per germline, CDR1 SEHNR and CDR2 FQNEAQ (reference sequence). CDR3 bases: TGTGCCAGCAGCTTTGGGTGGCAGCCCCAGCATTTT. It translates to CASSFGWQPQHF.

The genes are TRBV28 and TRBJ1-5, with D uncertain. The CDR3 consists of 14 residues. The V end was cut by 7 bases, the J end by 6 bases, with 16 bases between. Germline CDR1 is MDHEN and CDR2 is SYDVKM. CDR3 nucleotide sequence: TGTGCCAGCAACTCACAAGGCTTGTCTCAGCCCCAGCATTTT. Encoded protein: CASNSQGLSQPQHF.

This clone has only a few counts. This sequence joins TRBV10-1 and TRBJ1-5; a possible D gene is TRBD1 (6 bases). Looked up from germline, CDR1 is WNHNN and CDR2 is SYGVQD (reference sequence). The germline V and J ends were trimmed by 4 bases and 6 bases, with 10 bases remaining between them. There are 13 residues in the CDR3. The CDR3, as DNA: TGCGCCAGCAGTGCGACAGGAGGTCAGCCCCAGCATTTT. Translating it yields CASSATGGQPQHF.

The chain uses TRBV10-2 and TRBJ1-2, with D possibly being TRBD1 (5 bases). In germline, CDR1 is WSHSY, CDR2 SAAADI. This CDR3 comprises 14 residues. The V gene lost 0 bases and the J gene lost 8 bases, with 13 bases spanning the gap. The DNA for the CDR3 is TGCGCCAGCAGTGAGTCAAGGGGCCCGGGGGGCTACACCTTC. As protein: CASSESRGPGGYTF.